The present TCR beta chain was sequenced within a study of T cells in Graves' hyperthyroidism and ophthalmopathy. Study details: Peripheral blood draws took place at initial diagnosis, ahead of any treatment.

Study results and caveats: Stable hyperthyroidism was separated from ophthalmopathy by a model based on 13 V-J features. Most clonotypes expanded in thyroid above 0.001 were likewise present in blood.

As for this clonotype: Its cognate antigen is unknown.

RNA transcripts provided the source from which TCR beta CDR3 regions were amplified. With the HTBI primer set, the TCR CDR3 went through a first round of RT-PCR. TCRdb re-derived calls from the multiplex PCR reads in MiXCR, one entry per CDR3 protein. The profile shows about 420,000 distinct CDR3 sequences, around 15% of them singletons. Patients aged 18 to 65 had newly diagnosed hyperthyroidism that had lasted under 2 months. Germline V gene lookup returns CDR1 MNHNY and CDR2 SVGAGI (reference sequence). Trimming took 4 bases from V and 7 from J, leaving 10 bases between them. This CDR3 has 12 residues.

Sequencing input: blood. The chain combines TRBV6-6 with TRBJ1-1; D is unresolved. This TCR derives from a woman under 30 with Graves' hyperthyroidism. This chain's CDR3 is CASSLLAGEAFF. CDR3 coding DNA: TGTGCCAGCAGTTTGTTAGCTGGTGAAGCTTTCTTT.